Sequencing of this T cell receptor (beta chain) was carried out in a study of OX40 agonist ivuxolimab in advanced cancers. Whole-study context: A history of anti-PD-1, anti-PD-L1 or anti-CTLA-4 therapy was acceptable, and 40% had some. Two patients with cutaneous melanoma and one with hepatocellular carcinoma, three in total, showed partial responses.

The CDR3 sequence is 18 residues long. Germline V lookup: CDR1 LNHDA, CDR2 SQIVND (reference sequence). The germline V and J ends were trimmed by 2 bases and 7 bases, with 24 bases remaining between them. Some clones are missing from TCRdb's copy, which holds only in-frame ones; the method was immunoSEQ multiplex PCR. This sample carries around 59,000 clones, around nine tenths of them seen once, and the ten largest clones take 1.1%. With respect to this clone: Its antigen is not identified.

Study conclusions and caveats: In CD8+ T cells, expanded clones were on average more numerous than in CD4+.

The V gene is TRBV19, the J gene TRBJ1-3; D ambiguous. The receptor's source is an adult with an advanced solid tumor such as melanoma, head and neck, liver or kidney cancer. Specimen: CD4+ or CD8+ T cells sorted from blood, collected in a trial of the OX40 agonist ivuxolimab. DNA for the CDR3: TGTGCCAGTAGTATAATCTCTGGGAGCCTGCGAAGCGGGAACACCATATATTTT. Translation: CASSIISGSLRSGNTIYF.